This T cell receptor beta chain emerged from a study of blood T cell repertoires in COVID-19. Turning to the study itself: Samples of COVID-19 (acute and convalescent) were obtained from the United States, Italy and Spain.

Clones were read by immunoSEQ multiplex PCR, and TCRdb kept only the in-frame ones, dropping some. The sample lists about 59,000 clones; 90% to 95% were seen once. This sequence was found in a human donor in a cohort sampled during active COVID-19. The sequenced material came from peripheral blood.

The CDR3 bases are TGTGCCAGCAGCGCGGGACTAGCGGGATTAGATACGCAGTATTTT. This sequence encodes CASSAGLAGLDTQYF. The V gene is TRBV7-2, the J gene TRBJ2-3, with 13 bases aligning to TRBD2. Germline trimming cut 5 bases from V and 5 bases from J; bases unmatched to any gene: 4. The germline V gene encodes CDR1 SGHTA and CDR2 FQGNSA. CDR3 size: 15 residues. Filled out from reference TRBV7-2 and TRBJ2-3, the complete variable domain reads GAGVSQSPSNKVTEKGKDVELRCDPISGHTALYWYRQSLGQGLEFLIYFQGNSAPDKSGLPSDRFSAERTGGSVSTLTIQRTQQEDSAVYLCASSAGLAGLDTQYFGPGTRLTVL.